This T cell receptor beta chain originates from a study of blood T cell repertoires in COVID-19. Turning to the study itself: The origin of the acute and convalescent COVID-19 samples was the United States, Italy and Spain.

As originally analysed: Scientists estimated how many nucleated cells there were by amplifying reference gene primers. TCRdb's copy holds only in-frame clones and misses some; the assay was immunoSEQ multiplex PCR. V and J calls and clone size follow that table, whereas D and trimming were derived from the DNA. This sample has 150,000 to 200,000 clones; around 87% occur once, and the top ten carry about 0.95%. Trimming cost V 1 base and J 2 bases, with 6 bases left between them. Germline lookup yields CDR1 SGHRS and CDR2 YFSETQ. CDR3 length equals 13 residues. The chain employs TRBV5-1 and TRBJ2-5; D gene uncertain. This clonotype was obtained from a man younger than 30 with acute or convalescent COVID-19. The sample comprised peripheral blood. For the CDR3, the DNA is TGCGCCAGCAGCTTGTACATTCAAGAGACCCAGTACTTC. Its protein is CASSLYIQETQYF.